This T cell receptor (beta chain) originates from a study of beta chain features in type 1 diabetes. The study's findings and limits: Significant though moderate, a shortening of TCRB CDR3s appeared in all four CD4+ subsets of Type 1 diabetes patients.

Every bit of the isolated RNA underwent reverse transcription, so sequencing read expressed TCRB transcripts. This table comes from immunoSEQ multiplex PCR, and its TCRdb copy is limited to in-frame clones, with some not included. The sample lists under 50,000 clones; 65% to 70% were seen once. The CDR3 spans 14 residues. V gave up 0 bases and J gave up 8 bases, with 12 bases separating them. Looked up from germline, CDR1 is SGHNT and CDR2 is YYREEE (reference sequence). This clone was seen a handful of times. Its specificity is unknown. The clonotype originates from a woman aged 18-29 years with type 1 diabetes. Sequenced material: Tregs from blood. This chain connects TRBV5-4 to TRBJ2-1, with D possibly being TRBD2 (6 bases). The DNA for the CDR3 is TGTGCCAGCAGCTTGGAACAGGCTAGCGATGAGCAGTTCTTC. Encoded protein: CASSLEQASDEQFF.